The clone carrying this T cell receptor (beta chain) showed up many times. The antigen remains undetermined. Treatment noted: oral pan-JAK inhibitor, 5-10 mg twice daily. From alopecia areata patients, lesional scalp punch biopsies and peripheral blood were collected. RNA extraction was followed by reverse transcription into cDNA, which acted as the sequencing template. Sequencing used immunoSEQ multiplex PCR; TCRdb keeps in-frame clones, though not all of them. Counted here are more than 200,000 clones, around 65% occurring once; the ten biggest clones make up around 4.2%. CDR3 length: 15 residues. Germline V gene sequence: CDR1 KGHSH, CDR2 LQKENI. Deletions cut 4 bases from V and 5 bases from J, with 17 bases between. This specimen comes from a study of CD8+ T cells in alopecia areata. Study observations and caveats: In scalp and blood, many expanded lesional clones persisted during tofacitinib. With one nonresponder, baseline CD8+ expansion's link to response remains uncertain. Tofacitinib yielded significantly lower scalp clonality and fewer expanded CD8+ clones among the top 100.

This TCR was sampled from a human donor with alopecia areata. V gene TRBV18 combines with J gene TRBJ1-2; TRBD1 might be the D (5 bases). The sample here was CD4+ T cells sorted from blood, taken at week 4, from a patient treated with tofacitinib. The CDR3 loop is CASSRSGDEGYGYTF. The CDR3 DNA reads as TGTGCCAGCTCACGCTCGGGGGACGAGGGGTATGGCTACACCTTC.